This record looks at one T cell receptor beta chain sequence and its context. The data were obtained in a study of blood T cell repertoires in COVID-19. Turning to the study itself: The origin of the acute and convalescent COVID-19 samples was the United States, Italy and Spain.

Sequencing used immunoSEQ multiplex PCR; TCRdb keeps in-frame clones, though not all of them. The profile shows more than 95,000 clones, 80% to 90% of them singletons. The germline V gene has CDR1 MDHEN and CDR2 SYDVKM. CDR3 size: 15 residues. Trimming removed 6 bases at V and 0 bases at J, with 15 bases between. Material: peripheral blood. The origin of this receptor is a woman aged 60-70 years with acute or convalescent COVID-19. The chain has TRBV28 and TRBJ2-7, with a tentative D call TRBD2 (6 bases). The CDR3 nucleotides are TGTGCCAGCAGGGAAACGCGGGGCCGCTCCTACGAGCAGTACTTC. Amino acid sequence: CASRETRGRSYEQYF.